This is a list of T cell receptor beta chains from one sample in a study of CD8+CD57+ T cells in acquired aplastic anemia. Each CDR3 protein gets one entry after TCRdb re-called the reads with MiXCR. Of around 17,000 distinct CDR3 sequences in the sample, 37% are singletons; the top ten hold around 86%. Sequenced: CD8+CD57+ T cells sorted from PBMCs. The source of these receptors is a human donor with aplastic anemia. The CDR3 runs from the conserved cysteine through the conserved F or W. Each record gives: V gene, J gene, clone size, D gene, CDR3 DNA, CDR3 protein. A D gene is named only where the DNA matches it firmly. Size values are once, few and many counts, or a class for expanded clones, and some rows have none.

V gene: TRBV7-9; J gene: TRBJ2-7; clone size: few; D gene: NA; CDR3 DNA: TGTGCCAGCAGCTCCGCCGACACAAGCTCCTACGAGCAGTACTTC; CDR3 protein: CASSSADTSSYEQYF
V gene: TRBV20-1; J gene: TRBJ1-2; clone size: NA; D gene: NA; CDR3 DNA: TGCAGTGCTAGAGGGAGGGAAGGCTACACCTTC; CDR3 protein: CSARGREGYTF
V gene: TRBV20-1; J gene: TRBJ1-6; clone size: few; D gene: NA; CDR3 DNA: TGCAGTGCTAGAACACTACTGGACAGATCTTCACCCCTCCACTTT; CDR3 protein: CSARTLLDRSSPLHF
V gene: TRBV4-1; J gene: TRBJ2-3; clone size: NA; D gene: TRBD2; CDR3 DNA: TGCGCCAGCAGCCCACTGACTAGCGGGGGCTACACAGATACGCAGTATTTT; CDR3 protein: CASSPLTSGGYTDTQYF
V gene: TRBV9; J gene: TRBJ2-5; clone size: many; D gene: TRBD2; CDR3 DNA: TGTGCCAGCAGCGGCTCCGGGACTATTCTTGCAGAGACCCAGTACTTC; CDR3 protein: CASSGSGTILAETQYF
V gene: TRBV24-1; J gene: TRBJ2-5; clone size: few; D gene: TRBD1; CDR3 DNA: TGTGCCACCAGTGACCCGGACAGGGGAGGTGGGGAGACCCAGTACTTC; CDR3 protein: CATSDPDRGGGETQYF
V gene: TRBV7-8; J gene: TRBJ2-2; clone size: many; D gene: NA; CDR3 DNA: TGTGCCAGCAGCTCCCTAACCCCAACTAGCACTGGGGAGCTGTTTTTT; CDR3 protein: CASSSLTPTSTGELFF
V gene: TRBV7-9; J gene: TRBJ2-1; clone size: few; D gene: NA; CDR3 DNA: TGTGCCAGCAGCTTAACCTACGATGAGCAGTTCTTC; CDR3 protein: CASSLTYDEQFF
V gene: TRBV7-9; J gene: TRBJ1-6; clone size: NA; D gene: TRBD1; CDR3 DNA: TGTGCCAGCAGCCCCCTGGGACAGGGGAATTCACCCCTCCACTTT; CDR3 protein: CASSPLGQGNSPLHF
V gene: TRBV20-1; J gene: TRBJ1-2; clone size: many; D gene: NA; CDR3 DNA: TGCAGTGCTAGAGTGGGGGGGGCAGGGGAGCCTAACTATGGCTACACCTTC; CDR3 protein: CSARVGGAGEPNYGYTF
V gene: TRBV6-4; J gene: TRBJ1-6; clone size: NA; D gene: NA; CDR3 DNA: TGTGCCAGCAGTGACTCGCCAGATAATTCACCCCTCCACTTT; CDR3 protein: CASSDSPDNSPLHF
V gene: TRBV19; J gene: TRBJ2-5; clone size: NA; D gene: NA; CDR3 DNA: TGTGCCAGTAGGGACACCCCAACGGGGGAGACCCAGTACTTC; CDR3 protein: CASRDTPTGETQYF
V gene: TRBV25-1; J gene: TRBJ1-1; clone size: NA; D gene: NA; CDR3 DNA: TGTGCCAGCAGCCACCCAGGGGCCTTGAACACTGAAGCTTTCTTT; CDR3 protein: CASSHPGALNTEAFF
V gene: TRBV30; J gene: TRBJ1-2; clone size: many; D gene: TRBD1; CDR3 DNA: TGTGCCTGGAGTGTTGGGACAGGGAGCTACACCTTC; CDR3 protein: CAWSVGTGSYTF
V gene: TRBV5-4; J gene: TRBJ2-5; clone size: NA; D gene: TRBD2; CDR3 DNA: TGTGCCAGCAGCTTGTCGAGCGGGGGGGTCGAAGAGACCCAGTACTTC; CDR3 protein: CASSLSSGGVEETQYF
V gene: TRBV19; J gene: TRBJ2-7; clone size: medium-sized; D gene: TRBD1; CDR3 DNA: TGTGCCAGTAGTATGTCAGGGGGTTCCTACGAGCAGTACTTC; CDR3 protein: CASSMSGGSYEQYF
V gene: TRBV7-9; J gene: TRBJ2-3; clone size: NA; D gene: TRBD2; CDR3 DNA: TGTGCCAGCAGCTCAGGACTAGCGGGGGCCACGCAGTATTTT; CDR3 protein: CASSSGLAGATQYF
V gene: TRBV2; J gene: TRBJ1-1; clone size: few; D gene: TRBD1; CDR3 DNA: TGTGCCAGCAGGGACAGGGGAACTGAAGCTTTCTTT; CDR3 protein: CASRDRGTEAFF
V gene: TRBV2; J gene: TRBJ2-7; clone size: NA; D gene: TRBD2; CDR3 DNA: TGTGCCAGCAGTGCAGGGACTAGCGGGACAGAGCAGTACTTC; CDR3 protein: CASSAGTSGTEQYF
V gene: TRBV4-2; J gene: TRBJ2-1; clone size: NA; D gene: TRBD2; CDR3 DNA: TGTGCCAGCAGATCCGGGACATGGACTAGCGGCGGCGGTAATGAGCAGTTCTTC; CDR3 protein: CASRSGTWTSGGGNEQFF
V gene: TRBV15; J gene: TRBJ2-1; clone size: few; D gene: NA; CDR3 DNA: TGTGCCGCCAGCAGCCAGGCACCTCTCAATGAGCAGTTCTTC; CDR3 protein: CAASSQAPLNEQFF
V gene: TRBV24-1; J gene: TRBJ2-3; clone size: NA; D gene: TRBD1; CDR3 DNA: TGTGCCACCAGTGAACAGGGGGGAGCCACAGATACGCAGTATTTT; CDR3 protein: CATSEQGGATDTQYF
V gene: TRBV10-3; J gene: TRBJ2-7; clone size: many; D gene: TRBD2; CDR3 DNA: TGTGCCATCAGCCTCGGACTAGCGGGAAGGTACGAGCAGTACTTC; CDR3 protein: CAISLGLAGRYEQYF
V gene: TRBV13; J gene: TRBJ1-1; clone size: NA; D gene: NA; CDR3 DNA: TGTGCCAGCAGCGATGGACAGTTGGGCACTGAAGCTTTCTTT; CDR3 protein: CASSDGQLGTEAFF
V gene: TRBV12-3/TRBV12-4; J gene: TRBJ2-7; clone size: few; D gene: NA; CDR3 DNA: TGTGCCAGCAGCCACCTTGGGACCGGTAACTACGAGCAGTACTTC; CDR3 protein: CASSHLGTGNYEQYF
V gene: TRBV18; J gene: TRBJ2-5; clone size: many; D gene: NA; CDR3 DNA: TGTGCCAGCTCACTCCGGACCGTGGGGGAGACCCAGTACTTC; CDR3 protein: CASSLRTVGETQYF
V gene: TRBV4-1; J gene: TRBJ2-4; clone size: NA; D gene: TRBD2; CDR3 DNA: TGCACCAGCAGCCATCCAACAGCGGGGGGAGGAAACATTCAGTACTTC; CDR3 protein: CTSSHPTAGGGNIQYF
V gene: TRBV12-3/TRBV12-4; J gene: TRBJ2-3; clone size: NA; D gene: TRBD2; CDR3 DNA: TGTGCCAGCAGTCCCCTCGAAAATAGCGGGGGCCCCTACATCACAGATACGCAGTATTTT; CDR3 protein: CASSPLENSGGPYITDTQYF
V gene: TRBV5-1; J gene: TRBJ2-3; clone size: NA; D gene: TRBD2; CDR3 DNA: TGCGCCAGCAGCTTGTCGTACCGGGTAGCGGGGGGGCTGACAGATACGCAGTATTTT; CDR3 protein: CASSLSYRVAGGLTDTQYF
V gene: TRBV5-8; J gene: TRBJ1-6; clone size: NA; D gene: TRBD1; CDR3 DNA: TGTGCCAGCACCTTAGAAGGGACAGGGATTTCACCCCTCCACTTT; CDR3 protein: CASTLEGTGISPLHF
V gene: TRBV6-1; J gene: TRBJ2-5; clone size: NA; D gene: NA; CDR3 DNA: TGTGCCAGCAGTGAAGGCGTGGCAGGGCCCCAAGAGACCCAGTACTTC; CDR3 protein: CASSEGVAGPQETQYF
V gene: TRBV15; J gene: TRBJ2-3; clone size: NA; D gene: NA; CDR3 DNA: TGTGCCACCAGCAGACCATTTCCGGGAAAGGATACGCAGTATTTT; CDR3 protein: CATSRPFPGKDTQYF
V gene: TRBV6-5; J gene: TRBJ2-2; clone size: many; D gene: NA; CDR3 DNA: TGTGCCAGCAGTTATCAGGACACCGGGGAGCTGTTTTTT; CDR3 protein: CASSYQDTGELFF
V gene: TRBV29-1; J gene: TRBJ2-7; clone size: NA; D gene: NA; CDR3 DNA: TGCAGCATCGCCGGGGGCCCCCCCTACGAGCAGTACTTC; CDR3 protein: CSIAGGPPYEQYF
V gene: TRBV27; J gene: TRBJ2-2; clone size: NA; D gene: TRBD1; CDR3 DNA: TGTGCCAGCCGGACAGGGTACACCGGGGAGCTGTTTTTT; CDR3 protein: CASRTGYTGELFF
V gene: TRBV20-1; J gene: TRBJ2-2; clone size: NA; D gene: NA; CDR3 DNA: TGCAGTGGCAGGGCCACCGGGGAGCTGTTTTTT; CDR3 protein: CSGRATGELFF
V gene: TRBV5-4; J gene: TRBJ1-2; clone size: NA; D gene: TRBD1; CDR3 DNA: TGTGCCAGCAGCTTCGGGCTAGGGACAGGGGATGGCTACACCTTC; CDR3 protein: CASSFGLGTGDGYTF
V gene: TRBV11-2; J gene: TRBJ2-7; clone size: NA; D gene: NA; CDR3 DNA: TGTGCCAGCAGCTTAGTCCGAGACTCAACCTACGAGCAGTACTTC; CDR3 protein: CASSLVRDSTYEQYF
V gene: TRBV12-3/TRBV12-4; J gene: TRBJ2-1; clone size: once; D gene: TRBD2; CDR3 DNA: TGTGCCAGCAGTTTAGGGGGCGGGGGGGCGTTGCTTGAGCAGTTCTTC; CDR3 protein: CASSLGGGGALLEQFF
V gene: TRBV2; J gene: TRBJ1-6; clone size: NA; D gene: NA; CDR3 DNA: TGTGCCAGCAGCTGGGACCGGAATTCACCCCTCCACTTT; CDR3 protein: CASSWDRNSPLHF
V gene: TRBV5-1; J gene: TRBJ2-7; clone size: few; D gene: TRBD2; CDR3 DNA: TGCGCCAGCAGCAATCTGGGGGCGGGACTAGCCCGAATCGACTACGAGCAGTACTTC; CDR3 protein: CASSNLGAGLARIDYEQYF
V gene: TRBV4-1; J gene: TRBJ2-3; clone size: NA; D gene: NA; CDR3 DNA: TGCGCCAGCAGCCAAGGGGGTCTCGTCAGGTTAGGAGATACGCAGTATTTT; CDR3 protein: CASSQGGLVRLGDTQYF
V gene: TRBV6-5; J gene: TRBJ2-7; clone size: NA; D gene: NA; CDR3 DNA: TGTGCCAGCAGTTTGGGTAGGGGGACGTACGAGCAGTACTTC; CDR3 protein: CASSLGRGTYEQYF